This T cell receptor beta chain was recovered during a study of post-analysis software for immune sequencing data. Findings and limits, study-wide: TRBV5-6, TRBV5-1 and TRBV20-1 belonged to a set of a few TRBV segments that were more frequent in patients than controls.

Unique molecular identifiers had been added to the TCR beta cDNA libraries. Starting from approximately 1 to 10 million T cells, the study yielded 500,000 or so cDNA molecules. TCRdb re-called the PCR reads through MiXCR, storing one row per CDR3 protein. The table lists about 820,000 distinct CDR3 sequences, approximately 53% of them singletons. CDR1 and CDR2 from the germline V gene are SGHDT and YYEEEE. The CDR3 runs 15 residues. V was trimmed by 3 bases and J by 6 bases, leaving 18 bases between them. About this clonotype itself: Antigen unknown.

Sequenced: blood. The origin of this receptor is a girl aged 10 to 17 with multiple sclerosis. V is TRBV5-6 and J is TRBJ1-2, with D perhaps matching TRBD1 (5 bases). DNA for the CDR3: TGTGCCAGCAGCTCTCGGGGGTCCTATGTCGATGGCTACACCTTC. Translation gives CASSSRGSYVDGYTF. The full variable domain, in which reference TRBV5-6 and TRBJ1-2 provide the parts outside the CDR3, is DAGVTQSPTHLIKTRGQQVTLRCSPKSGHDTVSWYQQALGQGPQFIFQYYEEEERQRGNFPDRFSGHQFPNYSSELNVNALLLGDSALYLCASSSRGSYVDGYTFGSGTRLTVV.